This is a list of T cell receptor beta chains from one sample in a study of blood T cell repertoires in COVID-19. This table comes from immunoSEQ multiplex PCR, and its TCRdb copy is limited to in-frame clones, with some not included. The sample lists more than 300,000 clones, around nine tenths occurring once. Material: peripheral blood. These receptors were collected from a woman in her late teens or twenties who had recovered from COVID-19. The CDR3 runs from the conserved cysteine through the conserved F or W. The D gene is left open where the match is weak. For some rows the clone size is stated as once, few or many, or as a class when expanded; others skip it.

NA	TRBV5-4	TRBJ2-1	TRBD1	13	CATRDRVDNEQFF	TGTGCCACCCGGGACAGGGTTGACAATGAGCAGTTCTTC
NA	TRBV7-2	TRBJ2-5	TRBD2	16	CASSLAGLAPGETQYF	TGTGCCAGCAGCTTAGCGGGACTAGCCCCAGGAGAGACCCAGTACTTC
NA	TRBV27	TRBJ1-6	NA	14	CASSPRGYNSPLHF	TGTGCCAGCAGCCCAAGGGGCTATAATTCACCCCTCCACTTT
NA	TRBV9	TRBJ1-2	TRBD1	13	CASSSRTGAGYTF	TGTGCCAGCAGCTCCCGGACAGGGGCGGGCTACACCTTC
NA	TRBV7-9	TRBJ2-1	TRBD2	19	CASSWGLAGGGSIGNEQFF	TGTGCCAGCAGTTGGGGACTAGCGGGAGGGGGGAGTATTGGAAATGAGCAGTTCTTC
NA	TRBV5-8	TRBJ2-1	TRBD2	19	CASSQFGTSGSMGVREQFF	TGTGCCAGCAGCCAGTTTGGGACTAGCGGGAGTATGGGGGTTCGGGAGCAGTTCTTC
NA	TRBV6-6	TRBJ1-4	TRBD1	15	CASTGTAATNEKLFF	TGTGCCAGCACCGGGACAGCTGCAACTAATGAAAAACTGTTTTTT
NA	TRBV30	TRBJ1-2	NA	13	CAWNLRRAYGYTF	TGTGCCTGGAATCTCAGGCGGGCCTATGGCTACACCTTC
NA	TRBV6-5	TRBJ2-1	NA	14	CASSIRGQNNEQFF	TGTGCCAGCAGTATCAGGGGACAAAACAATGAGCAGTTCTTC
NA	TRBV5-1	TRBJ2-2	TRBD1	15	CASSKPTGSTGELFF	TGCGCCAGCAGCAAGCCGACAGGGAGCACCGGGGAGCTGTTTTTT
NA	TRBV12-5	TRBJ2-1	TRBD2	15	CASVDLAGVPSQQFF	TGTGCTAGTGTAGACCTAGCGGGCGTCCCGAGCCAGCAGTTCTTC
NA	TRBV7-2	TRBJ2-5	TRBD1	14	CASSLSGTGFSQYF	TGTGCCAGCAGCTTAAGCGGGACAGGGTTTTCCCAGTACTTC
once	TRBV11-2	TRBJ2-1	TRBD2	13	CASTRRGINEQFF	TGTGCCAGTACTAGGCGGGGGATTAATGAGCAGTTCTTC
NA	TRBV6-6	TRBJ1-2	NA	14	CASSYEDRPYGYTF	TGTGCCAGCAGTTACGAAGACAGACCCTATGGCTACACCTTC
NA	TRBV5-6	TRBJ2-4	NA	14	CASSLSGTKNIQYF	TGTGCCAGCAGCTTGTCCGGGACCAAAAACATTCAGTACTTC
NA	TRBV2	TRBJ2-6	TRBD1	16	CACHGQGYAGANVLTF	TGTGCCTGCCACGGACAGGGGTACGCTGGGGCCAACGTCCTGACTTTC
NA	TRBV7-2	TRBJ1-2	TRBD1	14	CASSPGTGGRGYTF	TGTGCCAGCAGCCCAGGGACAGGGGGCCGTGGCTACACCTTC
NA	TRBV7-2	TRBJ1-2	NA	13	CASRMGGNYGYTF	TGTGCCAGCAGAATGGGGGGGAACTATGGCTACACCTTC
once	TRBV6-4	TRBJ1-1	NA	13	CASSELRNTEAFF	TGTGCCAGCAGTGAACTAAGAAACACTGAAGCTTTCTTT
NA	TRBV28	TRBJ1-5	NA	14	CASSFGGTNQPQHF	TGTGCCAGCAGTTTCGGGGGTACCAATCAGCCCCAGCATTTT
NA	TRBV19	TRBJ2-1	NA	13	CASSQTLYNEQFF	TGTGCCAGTAGCCAGACACTCTACAATGAGCAGTTCTTC
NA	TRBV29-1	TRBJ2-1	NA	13	CSVRTSSTNEQFF	TGCAGCGTACGGACATCTTCGACCAATGAGCAGTTCTTC
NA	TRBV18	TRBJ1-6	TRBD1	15	CASSPTGQGYSPLHF	TGTGCCAGCTCACCCACGGGACAGGGGTATTCACCCCTCCACTTT
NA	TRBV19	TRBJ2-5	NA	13	CASSISGSETQYF	TGTGCCAGTAGTATAAGCGGATCAGAGACCCAGTACTTC
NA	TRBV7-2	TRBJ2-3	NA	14	CASSPYIRIDTQYF	TGTGCCAGCAGCCCCTACATCAGGATCGATACGCAGTATTTT
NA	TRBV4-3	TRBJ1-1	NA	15	CASSQEARGYTEAFF	TGCGCCAGCAGCCAAGAGGCTCGGGGGTACACTGAAGCTTTCTTT
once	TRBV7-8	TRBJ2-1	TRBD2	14	CASSLRLAGVEQFF	TGTGCCAGCAGCTTAAGACTAGCGGGAGTAGAGCAGTTCTTC
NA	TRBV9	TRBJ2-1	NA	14	CASSTPPLRNEQFF	TGTGCCAGCAGCACCCCCCCCCTGCGCAATGAGCAGTTCTTC
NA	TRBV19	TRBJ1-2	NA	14	CASSIGTTAYGYTF	TGTGCCAGTAGTATAGGGACGACAGCTTATGGCTACACCTTC
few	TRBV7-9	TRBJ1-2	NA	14	CASSLGPRDYGYTF	TGTGCCAGCAGCTTAGGTCCCAGGGACTATGGCTACACCTTC
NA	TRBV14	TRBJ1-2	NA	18	CASSQWYGEDKANYGYTF	TGTGCCAGCAGCCAATGGTATGGTGAGGACAAAGCTAACTATGGCTACACCTTC
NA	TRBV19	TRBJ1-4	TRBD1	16	CASRDRGRGTNEKLFF	TGTGCCAGTAGGGATAGGGGGCGCGGTACTAATGAAAAACTGTTTTTT
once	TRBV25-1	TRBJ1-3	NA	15	CASSELGGPGNTIYF	TGTGCCAGCAGTGAATTAGGGGGTCCTGGAAACACCATATATTTT
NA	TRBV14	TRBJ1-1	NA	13	CASSRVRGGQAFF	TGTGCCAGCAGCCGAGTCCGGGGGGGCCAAGCTTTCTTT
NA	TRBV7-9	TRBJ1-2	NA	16	CASSYRTTGPLYGYTF	TGTGCCAGCAGCTACAGGACCACCGGGCCCTTGTATGGCTACACCTTC
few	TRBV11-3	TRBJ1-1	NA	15	CASSRLGGVGTEAFF	TGTGCCAGCAGTCGATTGGGGGGGGTTGGAACTGAAGCTTTCTTT
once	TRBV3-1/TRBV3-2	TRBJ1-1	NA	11	CASSQDRGAFF	TGTGCCAGCAGCCAAGACCGAGGAGCTTTCTTT
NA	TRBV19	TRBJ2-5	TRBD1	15	CASSIGGTGGKTQYF	TGTGCCAGTAGTATTGGAGGGACAGGGGGCAAGACCCAGTACTTC
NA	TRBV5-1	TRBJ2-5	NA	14	CASSLGGLQETQYF	TGCGCCAGCAGCTTGGGGGGCCTACAAGAGACCCAGTACTTC
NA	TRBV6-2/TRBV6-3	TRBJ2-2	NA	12	CASSRDTGELFF	TGTGCCAGCAGTCGGGACACCGGGGAGCTGTTTTTT
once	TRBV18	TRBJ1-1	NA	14	CASSRMTGEAEAFF	TGTGCCAGCTCACGGATGACAGGCGAGGCTGAAGCTTTCTTT
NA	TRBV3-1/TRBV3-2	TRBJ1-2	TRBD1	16	CASSQDHRGLNYGYTF	TGTGCCAGCAGCCAAGACCACAGGGGGCTAAACTATGGCTACACCTTC
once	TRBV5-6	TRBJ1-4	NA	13	CASSLDRGEKLFF	TGTGCCAGCAGCTTGGATCGGGGGGAAAAACTGTTTTTT
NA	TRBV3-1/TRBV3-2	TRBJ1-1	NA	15	CASSQDGGGSTEAFF	TGTGCCAGCAGCCAAGATGGGGGGGGTTCCACTGAAGCTTTCTTT
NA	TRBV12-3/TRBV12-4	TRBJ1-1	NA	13	CASSLGGGFEAFF	TGTGCCAGCAGTTTGGGGGGGGGCTTTGAAGCTTTCTTT
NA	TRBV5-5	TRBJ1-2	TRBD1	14	CASSGTGVGYGYTF	TGTGCCAGCAGCGGGACAGGAGTGGGCTATGGCTACACCTTC
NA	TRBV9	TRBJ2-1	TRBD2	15	CASSQLSGGYNEQFF	TGTGCCAGCAGCCAACTTAGCGGGGGCTACAATGAGCAGTTCTTC
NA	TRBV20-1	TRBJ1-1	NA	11	CSARVGTEAFF	TGCAGTGCTAGAGTCGGCACTGAAGCTTTCTTT
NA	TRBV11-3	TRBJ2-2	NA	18	CASSPGSWAGLGTGELFF	TGTGCCAGCAGCCCGGGGTCGTGGGCGGGACTCGGCACCGGGGAGCTGTTTTTT
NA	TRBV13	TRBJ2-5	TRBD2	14	CASSGLADRGTQYF	TGTGCCAGCAGTGGACTAGCGGATAGGGGGACCCAGTACTTC